The 32 T cell receptor beta chains given below trace back to one sample, sequenced in a study of blood T cell repertoires in COVID-19. Using immunoSEQ multiplex PCR, the repertoire was profiled, and TCRdb retains in-frame clones only, with some absent. The table lists a few hundred thousand clones, approximately 93% of them singletons, with around 0.94% in the top ten. The sequenced sample was PBMCs or T cells enriched from blood (not recorded which). All receptors derive from a woman aged 40 to 50 who had been exposed to COVID-19.

The gene calls are TRBV6-6 and TRBJ1-2; D is uncertain. The CDR3 length is 13 residues. The V gene lost 0 bases and the J gene lost 8 bases, with 10 bases spanning the gap. CDR1 is MNHNY and CDR2 is SVGAGI in the germline V gene (reference sequence). CDR3 sequence: CASSYSSARGYTF. CDR3 nucleotides: TGTGCCAGCAGTTACTCGTCAGCCAGGGGCTACACCTTC.

This chain links TRBV7-9 with TRBJ1-3; 8 bases are shared with TRBD1. Germline CDR1 reads SEHNR; CDR2 reads FQNEAQ (reference sequence). There are 18 residues in the CDR3. The V gene end was trimmed by 2 bases and the J gene end by 4 bases; junction bases not matched to a gene: 13. CDR3 protein: CASSLSTDRVKRGNTIYF. Written as DNA, the CDR3 is TGTGCCAGCAGCTTATCGACGGACAGGGTAAAGAGAGGAAACACCATATATTTT.

The chain employs TRBV7-6 and TRBJ2-1, with 9 nucleotides matching TRBD2. CDR1 and CDR2 (germline): SGHVS, FNYEAQ. The CDR3 consists of 15 residues. The V and J ends lost 2 bases and 15 bases, in that order; junction bases with no gene match: 14. CDR3 amino acids: CASSLSASGDRRPFF. The CDR3 DNA follows: TGTGCCAGCAGCTTATCTGCTAGCGGGGACAGAAGGCCGTTCTTC.

This clone was picked up one time. The V call is TRBV10-3, the J call TRBJ1-2, with a weak D call TRBD1 (6 bases). The V gene lost 4 bases and the J gene lost 8 bases, with 14 bases spanning the gap. Per germline, CDR1 ENHRY and CDR2 SYGVKD. The CDR3 has 13 amino acids. CDR3 coding DNA: TGTGCCATCAGTGGCGCCGGTCAGGGGGGCTACACCTTC. Translating gives CAISGAGQGGYTF.

The CDR3 coding sequence is TGTGCCACCAGTATGTCGGTCAATCAGCCCCAGCATTTT. Amino acids: CATSMSVNQPQHF. The V gene is TRBV24-1, the J gene TRBJ1-5; no firm D call. V was trimmed by 6 bases and J by 3 bases, leaving 8 bases between them. Germline assignment: CDR1 KGHDR and CDR2 SFDVKD. This CDR3 has 13 amino acids.

This clone is a singleton in its sample. The chain employs TRBV24-1 and TRBJ1-1; a weak D match, TRBD1 (5 bases). The germline gives CDR1 KGHDR, CDR2 SFDVKD. V was trimmed by 8 bases and J by 4 bases, leaving 19 bases between them. The CDR3 loop spans 15 amino acids. The CDR3 DNA reads as TGTGCCACCATTTGGGGCGGGACCCGGGGCACTGAAGCTTTCTTT. Its protein product is CATIWGGTRGTEAFF.

As for this clone: Different DNA sequences within this sample yield the same CDR3. V gene TRBV2 combines with J gene TRBJ2-7; 7 nucleotides match TRBD1. The V gene's germline CDR1 is SNHLY and CDR2 FYNNEI. The J segment lost 0 bases and the V segment lost 8 bases, leaving 7 bases of the junction unmatched. CDR3 length equals 14 residues. CDR3 bases: TGTGCCAGCCGCAGACAGGGATCCTCCTACGAGCAGTACTTC. This codes for CASRRQGSSYEQYF.

This clone occurred a few times. The chain joins TRBV15 to TRBJ1-4, with D perhaps TRBD1 (6 bases). The V and J ends lost 4 bases and 8 bases respectively, with 20 bases between them. The germline V gene has CDR1 LNHNV and CDR2 YYDKDF (reference sequence). The CDR3 totals 16 residues. CDR3 sequence: CATSKQAGARREKLFF. In DNA, the CDR3 is TGTGCCACCAGCAAACAAGCGGGGGCGCGTAGGGAAAAACTGTTTTTT. Full variable domain (outside the CDR3, taken from reference TRBV15 and TRBJ1-4): DAMVIQNPRYQVTQFGKPVTLSCSQTLNHNVMYWYQQKSSQAPKLLFHYYDKDFNNEADTPDNFQSRRPNTSFCFLDIRSPGLGDTAMYLCATSKQAGARREKLFFGSGTQLSVL.

This clone was seen more than once but under ten times. The J gene is TRBJ1-1, the V gene TRBV2; a weak D match, TRBD1 (5 bases). The germline CDR1 and CDR2 sequences are SNHLY and FYNNEI. V lost 10 bases and J lost 8, with 20 bases in between. This CDR3 has 13 residues. The DNA of the CDR3 is TGTGCCACCACGAGGTGGACCGACAGCGAAGCTTTCTTT. Translation: CATTRWTDSEAFF.

The V call is TRBV11-2, the J call TRBJ2-7; the D gene is possibly TRBD1 (6 bases). The CDR3 is 14 residues long. Looked up from germline, CDR1 is SGHAT and CDR2 is FQNNGV. Trimming pared 4 bases from V and 3 bases from J, leaving 13 bases between. CDR3 sequence (DNA): TGTGCCAGCAGCTCGGGCCGGGACAACTACGAGCAGTACTTC. Translating gives CASSSGRDNYEQYF.

The chain links TRBV18 to TRBJ2-1; 8 bases are shared with TRBD1. J gave up 4 bases and V 6 bases, and 14 bases lay outside the gene matches. Germline V gene data show CDR1 as KGHSH and CDR2 as LQKENI. The CDR3 is 17 residues long. The CDR3 region is CASSPRMPGQVYNEQFF. Written as DNA, the CDR3 is TGTGCCAGCTCCCCTAGGATGCCGGGACAGGTATACAATGAGCAGTTCTTC.

DNA of the CDR3: TGTGCCAGCAGCGCCGATAGCGGGAATGGAGAGACCCAGTACTTC. This codes for CASSADSGNGETQYF. This chain links TRBV5-4 with TRBJ2-5; TRBD2 aligns across 8 bases. Per the germline V gene, CDR1 is SGHNT and CDR2 is YYREEE (reference sequence). The CDR3 is made up of 15 amino acids. The V segment lost 4 bases and the J segment 4 bases; nucleotides outside the gene matches: 9. The variable domain in full, with the rest retrieved from reference TRBV5-4 and TRBJ2-5, is ETGVTQSPTHLIKTRGQQVTLRCSSQSGHNTVSWYQQALGQGPQFIFQYYREEENGRGNFPPRFSGLQFPNYSSELNVNALELDDSALYLCASSADSGNGETQYFGPGTRLLVL.

The chain employs TRBV5-4 and TRBJ1-2; D uncertain. The germline V and J ends were trimmed by 0 bases and 7 bases, with 13 bases remaining between them. From germline, CDR1 is SGHNT and CDR2 YYREEE (reference sequence). The CDR3 sequence is 14 residues long. The CDR3 DNA reads as TGTGCCAGCAGCTTGGCCGGGGTGGTTGTTGGCTACACCTTC. As protein: CASSLAGVVVGYTF. Full variable domain (outside the CDR3, taken from reference TRBV5-4 and TRBJ1-2): ETGVTQSPTHLIKTRGQQVTLRCSSQSGHNTVSWYQQALGQGPQFIFQYYREEENGRGNFPPRFSGLQFPNYSSELNVNALELDDSALYLCASSLAGVVVGYTFGSGTRLTVV.

This sequence joins TRBV5-4 and TRBJ2-3, with TRBD1 matching over 9 bases. The CDR3 sequence is 15 residues long. The trim removed 2 bases at V and 4 bases at J, leaving 5 bases unmatched. CDR1 and CDR2 from the germline V gene are SGHNT and YYREEE (reference sequence). CDR3 coding DNA: TGTGCCAGCAGCTTCCGGGACAGGGTATCAGATACGCAGTATTTT. Its translation: CASSFRDRVSDTQYF.

V usage is TRBV30 and J usage is TRBJ2-1; maybe TRBD2 (5 bases). This CDR3 has 12 residues. The germline CDR1 and CDR2 sequences are GTSNPN and SVGIG (reference sequence). V lost 3 bases and J lost 5, with 8 bases in between. This chain's CDR3 is CAWSGVNNEQFF. The CDR3 coding sequence is TGTGCCTGGAGCGGGGTTAACAATGAGCAGTTCTTC.

This chain uses TRBV21-1 with TRBJ1-5. TRBV21-1 is a pseudogene. This CDR3 has 15 amino acids. As DNA, the CDR3 is TGTGCCAGCAGTCAAAGGAGGGGCACCAATCAGCCCCAGCATTTT. It translates to CASSQRRGTNQPQHF.

This rearrangement joins TRBV24-1 to TRBJ2-1; D is unresolved. CDR3 length: 13 amino acids. Trimming pared 2 bases from V and 5 bases from J, leaving 6 bases between. CDR1 and CDR2 from the germline V gene are KGHDR and SFDVKD. CDR3 region: CATSDSSDNEQFF. CDR3 nucleotide sequence: TGTGCCACCAGTGATTCTAGTGACAATGAGCAGTTCTTC.

V gene TRBV11-2 combines with J gene TRBJ2-3; D not certain. Per germline, CDR1 SGHAT and CDR2 FQNNGV. Between the trimmed V and J ends, which lost 5 bases and 12 bases, there was a span of 12 bases. The CDR3 is 11 residues long. CDR3 sequence (DNA): TGTGCCAGCAGCCAAGGCCTAGTACAGTATTTT. Translating gives CASSQGLVQYF.

This clone showed up just once. The chain employs TRBV5-6 and TRBJ1-2, with 11 bases lining up with TRBD1. CDR1 is SGHDT and CDR2 is YYEEEE in the germline V gene. V lost 3 bases to trimming and J lost 5 bases; unmatched junction nucleotides: 6. The CDR3 is 15 amino acids. The CDR3 here is CASSSPGQGAYGYTF. The CDR3 DNA reads TGTGCCAGCAGCTCACCCGGACAGGGGGCATATGGCTACACCTTC.

The chain recombines TRBV5-1 with TRBJ2-2, with 8 bases matching TRBD1. Germline values: CDR1 SGHRS, CDR2 YFSETQ. The CDR3 has 17 residues. Germline trimming cut 4 bases from V and 4 bases from J; bases unmatched to any gene: 12. CDR3 DNA sequence: TGCGCCAGCAGCCGGGCCAGCGCAGGGGGCCGCACCGGGGAGCTGTTTTTT. Its translation: CASSRASAGGRTGELFF.

The rearrangement uses TRBV5-4 and TRBJ1-6; maybe TRBD1 (5 bases). CDR1 SGHNT and CDR2 YYREEE come from the germline V gene (reference sequence). The CDR3 totals 16 residues. The V end was cut by 0 bases, the J end by 9 bases, with 16 bases between. CDR3 sequence (DNA): TGTGCCAGCAGCTTGGAAGGTACAACGGGGGGTTCACCCCTCCACTTT. Encoded protein: CASSLEGTTGGSPLHF.

J is TRBJ2-5 and V is TRBV5-6; TRBD2 is a possible D gene (7 bases). Germline V gene lookup returns CDR1 SGHDT and CDR2 YYEEEE. V was cut by 2 bases and J by 5 bases, with 22 bases left in between. This CDR3 has 17 amino acids. The CDR3 spells CASSLATGGFALETQYF. The DNA for the CDR3 is TGTGCCAGCAGCTTAGCAACGGGGGGCTTCGCTCTGGAGACCCAGTACTTC.

This chain links TRBV29-1 with TRBJ1-2; D gene uncertain. This CDR3 comprises 13 residues. Per the germline V gene, CDR1 is SQVTM and CDR2 is ANQGSEA. The V gene lost 5 bases and the J gene lost 8 bases, with 18 bases spanning the gap. The CDR3 is CSVRSTGGWGYTF. CDR3 DNA: TGCAGCGTTCGGTCGACGGGAGGATGGGGCTACACCTTC.

This CDR3 reads CATGRDTNTGELFF. The CDR3 DNA follows: TGTGCCACCGGCAGGGACACGAACACCGGGGAGCTGTTTTTT. The chain couples TRBV24-1 to TRBJ2-2; TRBD1 is a possible D gene (6 bases). CDR3 length: 14 amino acids. Trimming took 9 bases from V and 0 from J, leaving 10 bases between them. CDR1 is KGHDR and CDR2 is SFDVKD in the germline V gene.

The rearrangement joins TRBV5-6 to TRBJ1-2, with TRBD1 matching over 8 bases. V gave up 5 bases and J gave up 3 bases; unmatched junction bases: 9. CDR3 length equals 15 residues. Germline CDR1 is SGHDT and CDR2 is YYEEEE. CDR3 nucleotides: TGTGCCAGCAGGCGGACAGGGTGGGGGGACTATGGCTACACCTTC. This gives the protein CASRRTGWGDYGYTF.

The chain carries TRBV30 and TRBJ1-6; TRBD1 agrees at 8 bases. Germline loops: CDR1 GTSNPN, CDR2 SVGIG (reference sequence). The ends lost 4 bases at V and 6 bases at J; junction bases unmatched: 5. CDR3 size: 14 residues. Written as DNA, the CDR3 is TGTGCCTGGACTAGACAGGGGACTAATTCACCCCTCCACTTT. Its translation: CAWTRQGTNSPLHF.

V is TRBV19 and J is TRBJ1-4; TRBD1 matches 10 bases. The ends lost 5 bases at V and 0 bases at J; junction bases unmatched: 15. Germline CDR1 reads LNHDA; CDR2 reads SQIVND (reference sequence). This CDR3 spans 20 amino acids. The CDR3 DNA follows: TGTGCCAGTAGTCGTAACCTCGGGACAGGGGCCATTTCAACTAATGAAAAACTGTTTTTT. Amino acids: CASSRNLGTGAISTNEKLFF.

This chain uses TRBV5-5 with TRBJ1-2, with 8 nucleotides matching TRBD1. Germline V gene lookup returns CDR1 SGHKS and CDR2 YYEKEE (reference sequence). The CDR3 is made up of 14 amino acids. After removal of 4 bases from V and 8 bases from J, the junction contained 10 bases not matched to a gene. The CDR3 sequence: CASSRPGTGAGYTF. CDR3 nucleotide sequence: TGTGCCAGCAGCCGTCCCGGGACAGGCGCGGGCTACACCTTC.

This CDR3 reads CASSQTGLSSYEQYF. CDR3 bases: TGTGCCAGTAGCCAGACAGGGCTAAGCTCCTACGAGCAGTACTTC. V and J are TRBV19 and TRBJ2-7; 7 bases are a match to TRBD1. Per germline, CDR1 LNHDA and CDR2 SQIVND (reference sequence). The CDR3 contains 15 residues. With 6 bases clipped from V and 0 bases from J, the junction kept 8 bases outside the gene matches. Variable domain in full (rest from reference TRBV19 and TRBJ2-7): DGGITQSPKYLFRKEGQNVTLSCEQNLNHDAMYWYRQDPGQGLRLIYYSQIVNDFQKGDIAEGYSVSREKKESFPLTVTSAQKNPTAFYLCASSQTGLSSYEQYFGPGTRLTVT.

The chain recombines TRBV2 with TRBJ1-1; D is ambiguous. Trimming took 8 bases from V and 8 from J, leaving 6 bases between them. The CDR3 spans 9 residues. Germline V lookup: CDR1 SNHLY, CDR2 FYNNEI. CDR3 sequence: CASGQEAFF. For the CDR3, the DNA is TGTGCCAGCGGGCAGGAAGCTTTCTTT. The variable domain in full, completed from reference TRBV2 and TRBJ1-1, reads EPEVTQTPSHQVTQMGQEVILRCVPISNHLYFYWYRQILGQKVEFLVSFYNNEISEKSEIFDDQFSVERPDGSNFTLKIRSTKLEDSAMYFCASGQEAFFGQGTRLTVV.

The gene calls are TRBV5-1 and TRBJ1-2; 7 nucleotides agree with TRBD1. The V and J ends lost 1 base and 3 bases, in that order; junction bases with no gene match: 3. Germline lookup yields CDR1 SGHRS and CDR2 YFSETQ. CDR3 length equals 14 residues. Here the CDR3 DNA reads TGCGCCAGCAGCTTGAGTACAGGGGACTATGGCTACACCTTC. Translating it yields CASSLSTGDYGYTF.

The J gene is TRBJ2-2, the V gene TRBV19; 11 bases match TRBD1. The V gene's germline CDR1 is LNHDA and CDR2 SQIVND (reference sequence). The CDR3 length is 15 residues. Trimming removed 5 bases from V and 11 bases from J; junction bases left unmatched: 10. The CDR3 coding sequence is TGTGCCAGTAGTTTCCCGGGACAGGGGGTCGGTGAGCTGTTTTTT. Protein product: CASSFPGQGVGELFF. The full variable domain, completed using reference TRBV19 and TRBJ2-2, is DGGITQSPKYLFRKEGQNVTLSCEQNLNHDAMYWYRQDPGQGLRLIYYSQIVNDFQKGDIAEGYSVSREKKESFPLTVTSAQKNPTAFYLCASSFPGQGVGELFFGEGSRLTVL.